The sequence of this TCR beta chain was determined in a study of human T cells and chemical hapten exposure. Indicated time point: patch test 3, about 24 weeks after DPC sensitization. Treatment in this sample: therapeutic diphenylcyclopropenone sensitization with weekly scalp DPC. TCRdb re-derived calls from the RACE reads in MiXCR, one entry per CDR3 protein. Among 85,000 to 100,000 distinct CDR3 sequences listed, 27% were seen once. This TCR was sampled from a man aged 40-49 years with alopecia areata. Some clones in this sample may be carry-over from other donors' samples. This material consisted of whole blood, taken in connection with sensitization to the hapten diphenylcyclopropenone (DPC).

The CDR3 reads CASTQAGNYGYTF. DNA for the CDR3: TGTGCCAGCACCCAGGCGGGAAACTATGGCTACACCTTC. This chain links TRBV12-3 or TRBV12-4 with TRBJ1-2; no clear D. With 7 bases removed from V and 2 bases from J, the gap between germline ends came to 11 bases. The CDR3 loop spans 13 amino acids.